This T cell receptor beta chain was identified during a study of HIV-infected patients and healthy controls. The repertoire came from unfractionated whole blood and reflected all unsorted peripheral T cells. Germline values: CDR1 MNHEY, CDR2 SMNVEV (reference sequence). The CDR3 loop spans 14 amino acids. J lost 3 bases, V lost 5 bases, and 2 bases had no gene match. This clonotype came up many times. Alpha and beta constant-region primers primed reverse transcription of 400 to 500 ng RNA. Each of the alpha and beta chains got its own library through chain-specific third strand synthesis with indices. TCRdb reprocessed the 5' RACE reads via MiXCR and lists one record per CDR3 protein. The sample has some 17,000 distinct CDR3 sequences, 10% seen once.

The chain couples TRBV27 to TRBJ2-7; TRBD2 matches at 12 bases. The sequenced sample consisted of blood. This receptor was identified in an adult in good health. The CDR3 loop is CASSPGLAGYEQYF. For the CDR3, the DNA is TGTGCCAGCAGTCCGGGACTAGCGGGCTACGAGCAGTACTTC.